The 16 T cell receptor beta chains presented below share a single source sample, sequenced in a study of T cell responses to AZD1222 COVID-19 vaccine. Libraries were prepared by immunoSEQ multiplex PCR; TCRdb keeps only in-frame clonotypes and omits some of them. The table includes about 130,000 clones, roughly 86% detected once. This material consisted of peripheral blood, taken 28 days after the second AZD1222 dose. All receptors derive from an adult who received the AZD1222 COVID-19 vaccine.

With respect to this clone: The junction departs from the called germline gene at one end, perhaps through a read error. The chain uses TRBV29-1 and TRBJ2-5; 10 bases fit TRBD2. This CDR3 is 14 amino acids long. Germline V gene lookup returns CDR1 SQVTM and CDR2 ANQGSEA. The DNA of the CDR3 is TGCAGCGTGGAAGGGAGCGGGGGGGTGGAGACCCAGTACTTC. Translation gives CSVEGSGGVETQYF.

The rearrangement uses TRBV5-4 and TRBJ1-2; perhaps TRBD1 as D (5 bases). The CDR3 has 19 residues. Germline-derived CDR1 and CDR2 are SGHNT and YYREEE (reference sequence). Trimming stripped 5 bases from V and 0 bases from J, with 26 bases between. CDR3 sequence: CASRQRGGAGRYTNYGYTF. In nucleotides, the CDR3 is TGTGCCAGCAGACAAAGGGGCGGGGCAGGACGATATACTAACTATGGCTACACCTTC.

The chain combines TRBV4-2 with TRBJ1-1; D might be TRBD1 (5 bases). Germline V gene sequence: CDR1 LGHNA, CDR2 YNFKEQ. This CDR3 contains 12 residues. V gave up 4 bases and J gave up 7 bases, with 10 bases separating them. This CDR3 reads CASSLGQGEAFF. CDR3 bases: TGTGCCAGCAGCCTCGGTCAGGGTGAAGCTTTCTTT.

CDR3: CASSLGQGFDEQYF. In DNA, the CDR3 is TGTGCCAGCAGTCTTGGACAGGGGTTTGACGAGCAGTACTTC. The chain is built from TRBV6-1 and TRBJ2-7, with 9 bases that match TRBD1. The J segment lost 5 bases and the V segment lost 5 bases, leaving 7 bases of the junction unmatched. The CDR3 spans 14 residues. Germline values: CDR1 MNHNS, CDR2 SASEGT.

The chain has TRBV18 and TRBJ1-1; D possibly corresponds to TRBD1 (6 bases). Germline CDR1 KGHSH, CDR2 LQKENI. This CDR3 spans 18 amino acids. The ends were cut back, 1 base at V and 0 bases at J, with 18 bases in the middle. The CDR3 reads CASSPRRGSLDMNTEAFF. The CDR3 region has the DNA TGTGCCAGCTCACCACGTAGGGGGAGCTTGGATATGAACACTGAAGCTTTCTTT.

This clone has more than one count but fewer than ten. The V call is TRBV19, the J call TRBJ1-5; D gene ambiguous. The length of the CDR3 is 15 residues. In germline, CDR1 is LNHDA, CDR2 SQIVND (reference sequence). V shed 3 bases and J shed 7 bases, with 16 bases lying between them. CDR3 nucleotide sequence: TGTGCCAGTAGTATCCCCGGGAGGGCCGAACAGCCCCAGCATTTT. The encoded protein is CASSIPGRAEQPQHF.

The chain is built from TRBV6-1 and TRBJ2-7; D is perhaps TRBD1 or TRBD2 (6 bases each). The CDR3 loop spans 14 amino acids. Trimming pared 3 bases from V and 3 bases from J, leaving 12 bases between. Germline lookup yields CDR1 MNHNS and CDR2 SASEGT. CDR3 bases: TGTGCCAGCAGTGAGGGGGGCAACAGCTACGAGCAGTACTTC. This encodes CASSEGGNSYEQYF.

The gene calls are TRBV9 and TRBJ1-2; the D gene is possibly TRBD1 (5 bases). The germline gives CDR1 SGDLS, CDR2 YYNGEE. Trimming took off 0 bases at V and 5 bases at J, with 11 bases between the two ends. The CDR3 is 14 amino acids. CDR3 in DNA: TGTGCCAGCAGCGTAGATGGGGGGAGGTATGGCTACACCTTC. Translated, it gives CASSVDGGRYGYTF.

The chain links TRBV29-1 to TRBJ2-5, with a weak D call TRBD2 (6 bases). Trimming pared 5 bases from V and 5 bases from J, leaving 15 bases between. CDR1 and CDR2 (germline): SQVTM, ANQGSEA. CDR3 size: 13 residues. The CDR3 bases are TGCAGCGTTATGGCGGTTGGGAGGGAGACCCAGTACTTC. Its protein is CSVMAVGRETQYF.

The chain's CDR3 is CASSYGPGETQYF. The CDR3 DNA sequence: TGTGCCAGCAGTTATGGACCCGGGGAGACCCAGTACTTC. This chain links TRBV5-5 with TRBJ2-5, with no clear D. V was shortened by 5 bases and J by 5 bases, with 13 bases between the two germline ends. The CDR3 covers 13 residues. Germline lookup yields CDR1 SGHKS and CDR2 YYEKEE (reference sequence).

The CDR3 bases are TGCGCCAGCAGTGAGAGTCTTCCCTCCTCAGGCTACACCTTC. This sequence encodes CASSESLPSSGYTF. The gene calls are TRBV10-1 and TRBJ1-2; D not certain. Germline CDR1 reads WNHNN; CDR2 reads SYGVQD (reference sequence). The CDR3 length is 14 residues. V lost 2 bases to trimming and J lost 8 bases, with 15 bases between them.

This clone was found a few times. V and J are TRBV2 and TRBJ2-7; TRBD1 matches at 7 bases. CDR3 length equals 12 residues. The germline CDR1 and CDR2 sequences are SNHLY and FYNNEI. V was clipped by 6 bases and J by 4 bases; unmatched bases: 3. CDR3 bases: TGTGCCAGCAGAAGGGACAGTTACGAGCAGTACTTC. Translation gives CASRRDSYEQYF.

The gene calls are TRBV5-1 and TRBJ2-6, with unresolved D. Germline-derived CDR1 and CDR2 are SGHRS and YFSETQ. The V gene lost 3 bases and the J gene lost 4 bases, with 14 bases spanning the gap. The CDR3 covers 16 residues. The CDR3 sequence is CASSSEILKGANVLTF. The CDR3 DNA follows: TGCGCCAGCAGCTCCGAGATACTTAAAGGGGCCAACGTCCTGACTTTC.

In regard to this clone: This specimen includes other DNA sequences encoding the same CDR3. J is TRBJ2-7 and V is TRBV10-3; TRBD2 matches 10 bases. Per germline, CDR1 ENHRY and CDR2 SYGVKD. The CDR3 loop spans 14 amino acids. The V gene end was trimmed by 3 bases and the J gene end by 2 bases; junction bases not matched to a gene: 1. DNA for the CDR3: TGTGCCATCAGTGATCTAGCGGGAGCCTACGAGCAGTACTTC. The encoded protein is CAISDLAGAYEQYF.

This chain joins TRBV12-5 and TRBJ1-6, with 11 bases fitting TRBD1. CDR3 length: 17 residues. CDR1 and CDR2 (germline): LGHNT, FRNRAP. Trimming removed 9 bases from V and 1 base from J; junction bases left unmatched: 8. The CDR3 DNA sequence: TGTGCTAGAACCGGGACAGGGGGAGGATCCTATAATTCACCCCTCCACTTT. Translation: CARTGTGGGSYNSPLHF.

This sequence joins TRBV28 and TRBJ1-6; 8 bases are shared with TRBD1. This CDR3 spans 16 amino acids. CDR1 is MDHEN and CDR2 is SYDVKM in the germline V gene. J was trimmed by 7 bases and V by 3 bases; bases with no gene match: 8. The CDR3 DNA sequence: TGTGCCAGCAGTTTCCCCCGCAGGGGGCAAAATTCACCCCTCCACTTT. It is translated as CASSFPRRGQNSPLHF.